The 13 T cell receptor beta chains below were found in one sample sequenced in a study of blood T cells in healthy people across ages. The use of a sample-barcoded 5' primer and a J-beta primer mix characterized a second PCR of roughly 6 to 11 cycles. TCRdb re-analysed the 5' RACE reads in MiXCR, keeping a single row per CDR3 protein. The table lists approximately 810,000 distinct CDR3 sequences, 36% of them singletons. The sequenced sample was blood. The receptors were gathered from a young man in good health.

This rearrangement joins TRBV7-2 to TRBJ1-1; D unresolved. Germline CDR1 and CDR2: SGHTA and FQGNSA. V was pared by 1 base and J by 8 bases, with 8 bases between. The CDR3 consists of 12 residues. Here the CDR3 DNA reads TGTGCCAGCAGCTTAGAGGCAGCAGAAGCTTTCTTT. Translated, it gives CASSLEAAEAFF.

The J gene is TRBJ2-2, the V gene TRBV18; D is perhaps TRBD1 or TRBD2 (5 bases each). Trimming removed 1 base at V and 6 bases at J, with 9 bases between. Germline CDR1 is KGHSH and CDR2 is LQKENI. This CDR3 contains 14 residues. CDR3 region: CASSPLGDAGELFF. The CDR3 nucleotides are TGTGCCAGCTCACCACTTGGGGACGCCGGGGAGCTGTTTTTT.

The V and J genes are TRBV6-6 and TRBJ2-7; TRBD2 is a possible D gene (6 bases). The J call may be incorrect, as the DNA end agrees better with TRBJ2-5. This CDR3 is built from 14 residues. Germline CDR1 and CDR2: MNHNY and SVGAGI (reference sequence). CDR3 sequence (DNA): TGTGCCAGCAGCCCTAGTCGGGGGAGGGAGACCCAGTACTTC. This codes for CASSPSRGRETQYF.

This chain links TRBV9 with TRBJ2-1; D tentatively reads TRBD1 or TRBD2 (5 bases each). The CDR3 covers 15 residues. Germline-derived CDR1 and CDR2 are SGDLS and YYNGEE. Trimming pared 0 bases from V and 6 bases from J, leaving 13 bases between. The CDR3: CASSVAGGAVNEQFF. The CDR3 DNA reads TGTGCCAGCAGCGTAGCTGGGGGAGCGGTCAATGAGCAGTTCTTC.

The V call is TRBV7-9, the J call TRBJ2-5; D remains unclear. Looked up from germline, CDR1 is SEHNR and CDR2 is FQNEAQ (reference sequence). Trimming took 1 base from V and 5 from J, leaving 11 bases between them. CDR3 length equals 14 residues. The CDR3 here is CASSLVRTLETQYF. The CDR3 DNA is TGTGCCAGCAGCTTAGTTAGAACCCTGGAGACCCAGTACTTC. Based on the CDR3 plus reference TRBV7-9 and TRBJ2-5, the full variable domain is DTGVSQNPRHKITKRGQNVTFRCDPISEHNRLYWYRQTLGQGPEFLTYFQNEAQLEKSRLLSDRFSAERPKGSFSTLEIQRTEQGDSAMYLCASSLVRTLETQYFGPGTRLLVL.

This clonotype has just a few counts. The chain joins TRBV11-2 to TRBJ2-4, with 9 bases fitting TRBD1. The V and J ends lost 5 bases and 4 bases, in that order; junction bases with no gene match: 6. Per the germline V gene, CDR1 is SGHAT and CDR2 is FQNNGV. The CDR3 has 15 residues. DNA of the CDR3: TGTGCCAGCAGCACCGCCGGGACAGGGAAAAACATTCAGTACTTC. Its protein product is CASSTAGTGKNIQYF.

This clonotype was found many times. The V call is TRBV4-3, the J call TRBJ1-5, with a weak D call TRBD1 (6 bases). The V gene lost 0 bases and the J gene lost 3 bases, with 12 bases spanning the gap. The CDR3 spans 16 residues. Germline V gene data show CDR1 as LGHNA and CDR2 as YSLEER. CDR3 sequence: CASSQDGDTDNQPQHF. Here the CDR3 DNA reads TGCGCCAGCAGCCAAGATGGGGACACAGACAATCAGCCCCAGCATTTT.

The CDR3 DNA follows: TGTGCCAGCAGTACAGACAGGGGTGGGAATCAGCCCCAGCATTTT. Amino acids: CASSTDRGGNQPQHF. V and J are TRBV5-5 and TRBJ1-5; 8 nucleotides align to TRBD1. V lost 5 bases and J lost 4; bases outside the gene matches: 8. CDR3 length equals 15 residues. Germline CDR1 reads SGHKS; CDR2 reads YYEKEE (reference sequence).

This clonotype has only a few counts. The chain couples TRBV10-2 to TRBJ2-1, with TRBD2 as a possible D gene (6 bases). CDR3 length: 17 residues. CDR1 and CDR2 (germline): WSHSY, SAAADI. V lost 6 bases and J 1 base, leaving 19 bases between the germline ends. CDR3 protein: CASRRGRAGVSYNEQFF. In DNA, the CDR3 is TGCGCCAGCAGACGGGGACGAGCGGGCGTGTCCTACAATGAGCAGTTCTTC.

This clonotype was picked up a small number of times. The chain joins TRBV5-1 to TRBJ1-2; no clear D gene. Germline CDR1 SGHRS, CDR2 YFSETQ. Deletions cut 4 bases from V and 8 bases from J, with 15 bases between. The CDR3 is 13 residues long. The CDR3 nucleotides are TGCGCCAGCAGCCTGCGCGGGCACCAGGGCTACACCTTC. Translating gives CASSLRGHQGYTF.

Comments on this clonotype: One junction end disagrees with the germline gene, perhaps due to a read error. The chain is built from TRBV5-1 and TRBJ2-3; D perhaps matches TRBD1 (6 bases). This CDR3 contains 16 residues. Germline-derived CDR1 and CDR2 are SGHRS and YFSETQ. The CDR3 sequence: CASSSGTGYGTETQYF. The CDR3 DNA reads as TGCGCCAGCAGCTCCGGCACAGGGTATGGCACAGAGACGCAGTATTTT. The variable domain in full, with the rest retrieved from reference TRBV5-1 and TRBJ2-3, is KAGVTQTPRYLIKTRGQQVTLSCSPISGHRSVSWYQQTPGQGLQFLFEYFSETQRNKGNFPGRFSGRQFSNSRSEMNVSTLELGDSALYLCASSSGTGYGTETQYFGPGTRLTVL.

V is TRBV5-1 and J is TRBJ2-1; maybe TRBD2 (6 bases). This CDR3 has 13 residues. Germline V gene sequence: CDR1 SGHRS, CDR2 YFSETQ. V lost 5 bases to trimming and J lost 8 bases, with 14 bases between them. CDR3 DNA: TGCGCCAGCAGGACGGGGACTGCCGATGAGCAGTTCTTC. Translation gives CASRTGTADEQFF. Looking up the rest from reference TRBV5-1 and TRBJ2-1 gives the full variable domain: KAGVTQTPRYLIKTRGQQVTLSCSPISGHRSVSWYQQTPGQGLQFLFEYFSETQRNKGNFPGRFSGRQFSNSRSEMNVSTLELGDSALYLCASRTGTADEQFFGPGTRLTVL.

Turning to this clonotype: A much larger clone differs by one base, so this may be a read error. The CDR3 loop is CASSKGGFAEAFF. CDR3 DNA: TGTGCCAGCAGTAAGGGGGGATTTGCTGAAGCTTTCTTT. The J gene is TRBJ1-1, the V gene TRBV25-1, with TRBD1 as a possible D gene (6 bases). Trimming shortened V by 5 bases and J by 6 bases, and 13 bases separated the two germline ends. Germline assignment: CDR1 MGHDK and CDR2 SYGVNS. CDR3 length: 13 residues.